This T cell receptor (beta chain) was recovered during a study of shared clonotypes between healthy human individuals. Data came from immunoSEQ multiplex PCR; TCRdb stores just in-frame clones and leaves some out. The sample consists of roughly 490,000 clones, around 79% of them appearing once. With V trimmed by 5 bases and J by 0 bases, 2 bases remained unmatched. Germline CDR1 MNHNS, CDR2 SASEGT. The CDR3 covers 15 residues. The rearrangement uses TRBV6-1 and TRBJ2-2; TRBD2 aligns across 8 bases. This clonotype was sampled from a woman in her thirties or forties in good health. Some clones in this sample may be carry-over from other donors' samples. Sequencing used PBMCs. CDR3: CASSPGLANTGELFF. In DNA form, the CDR3 reads TGTGCCAGCAGTCCGGGACTAGCGAACACCGGGGAGCTGTTTTTT.